This TCR beta chain was captured by sequencing in a study of OX40 agonist ivuxolimab in advanced cancers. Here immunoSEQ multiplex PCR was the method, and the copy in TCRdb shows in-frame clones only, minus some. The sample shows 90,000 to 100,000 clones, over 85% of them seen only once. The sequence derives from an adult with an advanced solid tumor such as melanoma, head and neck, liver or kidney cancer. Sequences were derived from CD4+ or CD8+ T cells sorted from blood, sampled in a trial of the OX40 agonist ivuxolimab.

Here the CDR3 DNA reads TGTGCCAGCTCACGTCAGGACAATGAGCAGTTCTTC. Amino acids: CASSRQDNEQFF. V gene TRBV18 combines with J gene TRBJ2-1; no firm D call. The CDR3 sequence is 12 residues long. Trimming took off 4 bases at V and 5 bases at J, with 6 bases between the two ends. Germline loops: CDR1 KGHSH, CDR2 LQKENI.